Reported below is one T cell receptor (beta chain). Antigen specificity is unknown. This entry comes from a study of T cells expressing NK-cell markers. Study context: One of eight sequenced donors was HCMV-seronegative; the other seven were seropositive.

Findings and caveats of the study: The same clonotypes also predominated in the CD3+CD56-NKG2C+ fraction of a handful of donors. It remained uncertain whether the expanded NKG2C+ T cell clones were specific for HCMV antigens.

The CDR3 runs to 17 residues. Germline V CDR1 and CDR2: SGHRS, YFSETQ. As the method of synthesis, 5'RACE template switching with UMIs yielded TCR beta cDNA. From its re-call of the 5' RACE reads, TCRdb lists each CDR3 protein once, without DNA. Its clone listing holds 450,000 to 600,000 distinct CDR3 sequences. The chain employs TRBV5-1 and TRBJ2-1. Sequenced sample: blood T cells: a sorted CD56 or NKG2C T cell subset, CD4+ or CD8+ T cells, or bulk PBMC T cells (not recorded which). The receptor comes from a man younger than 30 in good health. The CDR3 here is CASSPAHLASSYNEQFF. The full variable domain, completed using reference TRBV5-1 and TRBJ2-1, is KAGVTQTPRYLIKTRGQQVTLSCSPISGHRSVSWYQQTPGQGLQFLFEYFSETQRNKGNFPGRFSGRQFSNSRSEMNVSTLELGDSALYLCASSPAHLASSYNEQFFGPGTRLTVL.